The 21 T cell receptor beta chains below were found in one sample sequenced in a study of CD8+ T cells in alopecia areata. RNA, once extracted, was reverse transcribed into cDNA for use as the sequencing template. Sequencing was performed with immunoSEQ multiplex PCR; in TCRdb, only in-frame clones are kept and a portion is missing. The sample has about 170,000 clones; 65% to 75% are singletons. The sequencing used CD8+ T cells sorted from blood, collected at week 0. All receptors derive from a human donor with alopecia areata.

A single count supports this clone. The chain carries TRBV6-5 and TRBJ1-2; 7 bases align to TRBD1. This CDR3 region has 13 residues. V shed 7 bases and J 8 bases; nucleotides not matched to a gene: 10. Germline CDR1 reads MNHEY; CDR2 reads SVGAGI. The CDR3 protein is CASMRGRTEGYTF. The CDR3, as DNA: TGTGCCAGCATGAGGGGGCGGACGGAAGGCTACACCTTC.

The gene calls are TRBV18 and TRBJ1-3, with D hard to call. CDR3 length: 17 residues. V shed 0 bases and J shed 0 bases, with 12 bases lying between them. The germline CDR1 and CDR2 sequences are KGHSH and LQKENI. Here the CDR3 DNA reads TGTGCCAGCTCACCACCGGATCAGCAAGGCTCTGGAAACACCATATATTTT. This codes for CASSPPDQQGSGNTIYF.

The chain combines TRBV27 with TRBJ1-5; 12 bases fit TRBD1. Per the germline V gene, CDR1 is MNHEY and CDR2 is SMNVEV (reference sequence). J lost 9 bases, V lost 6 bases, and 9 bases had no gene match. This CDR3 comprises 15 residues. The CDR3 DNA is TGTGCCAGCAGCAAGGGACAGGGGGCTTCCGCGCCCCAGCATTTT. It yields the protein CASSKGQGASAPQHF.

This chain joins TRBV29-1 and TRBJ1-2; 8 positions agree with TRBD1. CDR3 length: 11 amino acids. V trimming: 6 bases; J trimming: 8 bases; junction bases outside the gene matches: 5. Germline CDR1 reads SQVTM; CDR2 reads ANQGSEA. The CDR3 bases are TGCAGCGTATCAGGGGGCCAGGGCTACACCTTC. Translating gives CSVSGGQGYTF.

V and J are TRBV5-1 and TRBJ2-2; D not certain. Trimming removed 7 bases at V and 3 bases at J, with 7 bases between. The CDR3 consists of 12 residues. CDR1 and CDR2 from the germline V gene are SGHRS and YFSETQ. The CDR3 loop reads CASLADTGELFF. CDR3 DNA: TGCGCCAGCCTCGCGGACACCGGGGAGCTGTTTTTT.

Notes on this clone: Other DNA sequences in this sample translate to the same CDR3. V gene TRBV29-1 combines with J gene TRBJ2-3; D gene uncertain. Trimming shortened V by 6 bases and J by 3 bases, and 7 bases separated the two germline ends. The CDR3 has 11 residues. The V gene's germline CDR1 is SQVTM and CDR2 ANQGSEA. The CDR3 region is CSVPGTDTQYF. The DNA of the CDR3 is TGCAGCGTCCCCGGGACAGATACGCAGTATTTT.

This rearrangement joins TRBV11-2 to TRBJ2-3; 8 nucleotides align to TRBD2. Per germline, CDR1 SGHAT and CDR2 FQNNGV. J lost 0 bases, V lost 5 bases, and 4 bases had no gene match. The CDR3 length is 15 residues. DNA of the CDR3: TGTGCCAGCAGCCCCGGGGGGGACAGCACAGATACGCAGTATTTT. Translation: CASSPGGDSTDTQYF.

The chain uses TRBV30 and TRBJ1-1; D call uncertain. CDR1 is GTSNPN and CDR2 is SVGIG in the germline V gene (reference sequence). The CDR3 length is 12 residues. The V gene lost 0 bases and the J gene lost 10 bases, with 12 bases spanning the gap. The CDR3 reads CAWSVPPVRAFF. CDR3 nucleotides: TGTGCCTGGAGTGTACCTCCGGTAAGAGCTTTCTTT.

This chain joins TRBV10-3 and TRBJ2-2; TRBD1 matches 7 bases. V lost 6 bases to trimming and J lost 0 bases; unmatched junction nucleotides: 7. CDR1 and CDR2 from the germline V gene are ENHRY and SYGVKD. This CDR3 comprises 16 residues. The DNA of the CDR3 is TGTGCCATCAGCAGTGCCGACAGGGCGAACACCGGGGAGCTGTTTTTT. As protein: CAISSADRANTGELFF.

The chain has TRBV7-9 and TRBJ2-5; no firm D call. The CDR3 sequence is 13 residues long. Germline V lookup: CDR1 SEHNR, CDR2 FQNEAQ (reference sequence). V was shortened by 0 bases and J by 5 bases, with 7 bases between the two germline ends. The CDR3 sequence is CASSLAGFETQYF. The CDR3, as DNA: TGTGCCAGCAGCTTAGCAGGGTTTGAGACCCAGTACTTC.

This clone was seen once. J is TRBJ2-7 and V is TRBV18; 7 bases are shared with TRBD1. The CDR3 is 14 residues long. Trimming took 0 bases from V and 4 from J; bases not matched to a gene: 3. Germline-derived CDR1 and CDR2 are KGHSH and LQKENI. The CDR3 DNA is TGTGCCAGCTCACCACCGTACAGGGGTTACGAGCAGTACTTC. This translates into CASSPPYRGYEQYF.

The chain has TRBV5-1 and TRBJ1-5, with D tentatively TRBD1 (6 bases). V dropped 4 bases and J dropped 6 bases, with 14 bases sitting between them. The CDR3 is made up of 14 amino acids. The germline V gene encodes CDR1 SGHRS and CDR2 YFSETQ. The CDR3 sequence is CASSAGGLGQPQHF. The DNA for the CDR3 is TGCGCCAGCAGCGCGGGGGGCTTGGGTCAGCCCCAGCATTTT.

In regard to this clone: Compared with germline, one end of the junction differs, possibly owing to a read error. The chain recombines TRBV5-1 with TRBJ2-4; possibly TRBD1 or TRBD2 for D (5 bases each). This CDR3 has 15 amino acids. Germline values: CDR1 SGHRS, CDR2 YFSETQ. CDR3 region: CASRPQDLAKNIQYF. CDR3 sequence (DNA): TGCGCCAGCAGACCACAGGACCTAGCCAAAAACATTCAGTACTTT.

The rearrangement joins TRBV29-1 to TRBJ1-2, with 7 nucleotides matching TRBD1. CDR3 length: 16 amino acids. V was clipped by 5 bases and J by 1 base; unmatched bases: 13. Per the germline V gene, CDR1 is SQVTM and CDR2 is ANQGSEA. For the CDR3, the DNA is TGCAGCGTTTTAGGCGTGGGGACAGAAATTAACTATGGCTACACCTTC. The encoded protein is CSVLGVGTEINYGYTF.

The chain is built from TRBV9 and TRBJ1-4; TRBD1 is a possible D gene (6 bases). Trimming pared 2 bases from V and 5 bases from J, leaving 13 bases between. Germline values: CDR1 SGDLS, CDR2 YYNGEE. The CDR3 has 15 residues. The DNA for the CDR3 is TGTGCCAGCAGCGTTTTGGGGGACAAAAATGAAAAACTGTTTTTT. It specifies CASSVLGDKNEKLFF.

The V and J genes are TRBV29-1 and TRBJ1-1, with D uncertain. The CDR3 covers 9 residues. Trimming took off 1 base at V and 8 bases at J, with 2 bases between the two ends. CDR1 is SQVTM, CDR2 ANQGSEA, per germline. Written as DNA, the CDR3 is TGCAGCGTTGAAGGGGAAGCTTTCTTT. It specifies CSVEGEAFF.

The rearrangement links TRBV4-2 to TRBJ1-1, with D hard to call. There are 14 residues in the CDR3. Germline CDR1 reads LGHNA; CDR2 reads YNFKEQ. Trimming shortened V by 0 bases and J by 4 bases, and 9 bases separated the two germline ends. The CDR3 DNA follows: TGTGCCAGCAGCCAAGATGCGGGTGGCACTGAAGCTTTCTTT. This sequence encodes CASSQDAGGTEAFF.

This clone showed up just a few times. This chain connects TRBV14 to TRBJ2-3, with D perhaps assigned TRBD1 or TRBD2 (5 bases each). Trimming left V 3 bases short and J 2 bases short, with 9 bases between. This CDR3 region has 14 residues. CDR1 and CDR2 from the germline V gene are SGHDN and FVKESK. The CDR3 coding sequence is TGTGCCAGCAGCCATGAGGGGAACACAGATACGCAGTATTTT. Its translation: CASSHEGNTDTQYF.

This clone occurred once. The chain carries TRBV5-1 and TRBJ1-2; no firm D call. The CDR3 is 15 residues long. In germline, CDR1 is SGHRS, CDR2 YFSETQ. V was cut by 0 bases and J by 0 bases, with 9 bases left in between. DNA for the CDR3: TGCGCCAGCAGCTTGGCGGCCGCTCCTAACTATGGCTACACCTTC. It is translated as CASSLAAAPNYGYTF.

The chain carries TRBV6-5 and TRBJ2-1; TRBD1 might be the D (6 bases). Between the trimmed V and J ends, which lost 6 bases and 5 bases, there was a span of 11 bases. Germline V gene sequence: CDR1 MNHEY, CDR2 SVGAGI. The CDR3 length is 13 residues. Here the CDR3 reads CASSEGQHNEQFF. In nucleotides, the CDR3 is TGTGCCAGCAGCGAAGGACAGCACAATGAGCAGTTCTTC.

The V and J genes are TRBV7-9 and TRBJ2-7, with a weak D call TRBD2 (6 bases). Germline CDR1 and CDR2: SEHNR and FQNEAQ (reference sequence). CDR3 length equals 14 residues. V gave up 7 bases and J gave up 1 base, with 14 bases separating them. DNA of the CDR3: TGTGCCAGCACCCCGACTAGACCTTCCTACGAGCAGTACTTC. This translates into CASTPTRPSYEQYF.